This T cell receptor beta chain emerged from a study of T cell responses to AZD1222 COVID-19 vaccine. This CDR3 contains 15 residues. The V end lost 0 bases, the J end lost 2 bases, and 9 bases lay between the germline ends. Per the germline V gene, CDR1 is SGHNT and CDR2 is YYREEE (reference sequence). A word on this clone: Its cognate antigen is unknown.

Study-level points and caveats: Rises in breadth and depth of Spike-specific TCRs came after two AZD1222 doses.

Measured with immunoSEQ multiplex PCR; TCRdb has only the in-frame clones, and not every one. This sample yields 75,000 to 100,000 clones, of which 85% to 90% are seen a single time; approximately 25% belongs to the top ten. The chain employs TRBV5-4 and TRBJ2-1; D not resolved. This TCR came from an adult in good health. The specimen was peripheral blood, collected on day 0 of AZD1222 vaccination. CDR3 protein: CASSLAGGTYNEQFF. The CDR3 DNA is TGTGCCAGCAGCTTGGCGGGCGGAACCTACAATGAGCAGTTCTTC.